Below are 7 T cell receptor beta chains sequenced from a single sample in a study of blood T cell repertoires in COVID-19. Sequencing used immunoSEQ multiplex PCR; TCRdb keeps in-frame clones, though not all of them. The table shows about 300,000 clones, with 86% occurring only once. Material: peripheral blood. These receptors were obtained from a woman between 45 and 65 years old with acute or convalescent COVID-19.

There are a few counts of this clone. The gene calls are TRBV4-3 and TRBJ1-1, with D hard to call. The germline gives CDR1 LGHNA, CDR2 YSLEER. The V and J ends lost 0 bases and 0 bases respectively, with 8 bases between them. CDR3 length: 15 amino acids. The CDR3 nucleotides are TGCGCCAGCAGCCAAGAATCCGCGATGAACACTGAAGCTTTCTTT. Translated: CASSQESAMNTEAFF.

This clone was recorded a few times. The chain links TRBV6-2 or TRBV6-3 to TRBJ2-1; 13 bases are shared with TRBD2. Germline V lookup: CDR1 MNHEY, CDR2 SVGEGT. This CDR3 is built from 20 residues. V was clipped by 0 bases and J by 7 bases; unmatched bases: 15. The CDR3 nucleotides read TGTGCCAGCAGTTACTCGATACTAGCGGGAGGGAGATCGGGAGGGAATGAGCAGTTCTTC. Protein sequence: CASSYSILAGGRSGGNEQFF.

The V gene is TRBV18, the J gene TRBJ2-7; D might be TRBD1 (5 bases). The V end was cut by 4 bases, the J end by 5 bases, with 12 bases between. The CDR3 contains 13 residues. The germline V gene encodes CDR1 KGHSH and CDR2 LQKENI. The CDR3 coding sequence is TGTGCCAGCTCACGGCAGGGTAATCACGAGCAGTACTTC. Amino acid sequence: CASSRQGNHEQYF.

This chain joins TRBV6-5 and TRBJ1-2; a possible D gene is TRBD1 (6 bases). This CDR3 has 13 residues. Trimming left V 5 bases short and J 4 bases short, with 11 bases between. The germline V gene has CDR1 MNHEY and CDR2 SVGAGI. Here the CDR3 DNA reads TGTGCCAGCAGTCACAGGGCCGGCTATGGCTACACCTTC. It codes for CASSHRAGYGYTF.

The rearrangement uses TRBV2 and TRBJ2-1, with 9 positions matching TRBD2. Trimming cost V 8 bases and J 8 bases; bases outside gene matches: 10. The CDR3 sequence is 14 residues long. Germline CDR1 reads SNHLY; CDR2 reads FYNNEI. CDR3 nucleotides: TGTGCCAGCGGGTTAGCGGGAGAGGGGGATGAGCAGTTCTTC. Its protein is CASGLAGEGDEQFF.

This chain connects TRBV7-3 to TRBJ1-1; D gene uncertain. Per germline, CDR1 SGHTA and CDR2 FQGTGA. The CDR3 consists of 13 residues. V lost 5 bases, J lost 2 bases, and 9 bases lay in between. CDR3: CASSRVGNTEAFF. CDR3 sequence (DNA): TGTGCCAGCAGCCGGGTCGGAAACACTGAAGCTTTCTTT. The whole variable domain, filled in from reference TRBV7-3 and TRBJ1-1, reads GAGVSQTPSNKVTEKGKYVELRCDPISGHTALYWYRQSLGQGPEFLIYFQGTGAADDSGLPNDRFFAVRPEGSVSTLKIQRTERGDSAVYLCASSRVGNTEAFFGQGTRLTVV.

The V and J genes are TRBV5-1 and TRBJ2-5, with 7 bases matching TRBD1. Per the germline V gene, CDR1 is SGHRS and CDR2 is YFSETQ. The CDR3 has 17 amino acids. The ends lost 2 bases at V and 5 bases at J; junction bases unmatched: 15. CDR3 residues: CASSLIPTGQVTETQYF. DNA for the CDR3: TGCGCCAGCAGCTTAATCCCGACCGGACAGGTCACCGAGACCCAGTACTTC.